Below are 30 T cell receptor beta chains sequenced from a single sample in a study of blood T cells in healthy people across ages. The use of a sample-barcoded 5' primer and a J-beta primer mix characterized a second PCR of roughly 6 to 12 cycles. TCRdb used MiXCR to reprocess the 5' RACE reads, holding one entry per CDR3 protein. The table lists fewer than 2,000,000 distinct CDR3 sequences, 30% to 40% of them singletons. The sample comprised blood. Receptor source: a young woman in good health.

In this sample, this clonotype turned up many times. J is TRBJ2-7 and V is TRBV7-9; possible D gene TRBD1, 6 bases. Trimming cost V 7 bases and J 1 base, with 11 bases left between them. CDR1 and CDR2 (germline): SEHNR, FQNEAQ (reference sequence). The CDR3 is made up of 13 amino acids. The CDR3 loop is CASTSQGSYEQYF. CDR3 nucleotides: TGTGCCAGCACTTCCCAGGGGTCCTACGAGCAGTACTTC.

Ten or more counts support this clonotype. The CDR3 protein is CASSLLAGGGTDTQYF. DNA for the CDR3: TGTGCCAGCAGCTTACTAGCGGGAGGTGGGACAGATACGCAGTATTTT. The rearrangement uses TRBV7-2 and TRBJ2-3; TRBD2 aligns across 11 bases. Germline V gene lookup returns CDR1 SGHTA and CDR2 FQGNSA. After removal of 2 bases from V and 3 bases from J, the junction contained 4 bases not matched to a gene. CDR3 length equals 16 residues.

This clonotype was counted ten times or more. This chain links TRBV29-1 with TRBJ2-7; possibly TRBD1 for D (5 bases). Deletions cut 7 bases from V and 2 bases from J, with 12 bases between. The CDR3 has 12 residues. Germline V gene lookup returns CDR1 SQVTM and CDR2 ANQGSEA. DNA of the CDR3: TGCAGCGCAAGACAGTCCGCCTACGAGCAGTACTTC. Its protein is CSARQSAYEQYF.

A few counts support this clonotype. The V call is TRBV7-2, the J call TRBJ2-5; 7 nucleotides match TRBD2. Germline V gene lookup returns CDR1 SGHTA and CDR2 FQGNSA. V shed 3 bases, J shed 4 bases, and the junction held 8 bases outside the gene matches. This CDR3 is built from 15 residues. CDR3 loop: CASSFSGGRGETQYF. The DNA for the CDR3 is TGTGCCAGCAGCTTTTCCGGGGGGAGGGGAGAGACCCAGTACTTC. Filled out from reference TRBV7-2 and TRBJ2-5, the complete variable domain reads GAGVSQSPSNKVTEKGKDVELRCDPISGHTALYWYRQSLGQGLEFLIYFQGNSAPDKSGLPSDRFSAERTGGSVSTLTIQRTQQEDSAVYLCASSFSGGRGETQYFGPGTRLLVL.

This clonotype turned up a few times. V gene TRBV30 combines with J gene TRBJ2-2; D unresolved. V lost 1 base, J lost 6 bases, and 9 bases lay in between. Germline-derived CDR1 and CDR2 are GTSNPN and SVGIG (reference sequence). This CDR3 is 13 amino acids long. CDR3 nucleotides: TGTGCCTGGAGTGGTTCTATCTCCGGGGAGCTGTTTTTT. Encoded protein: CAWSGSISGELFF.

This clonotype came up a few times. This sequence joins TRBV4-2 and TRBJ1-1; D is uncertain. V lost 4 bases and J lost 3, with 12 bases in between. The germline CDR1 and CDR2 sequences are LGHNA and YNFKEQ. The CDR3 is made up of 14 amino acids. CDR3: CASSRRQRDTEAFF. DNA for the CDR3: TGTGCCAGCAGCCGTCGGCAGAGAGACACTGAAGCTTTCTTT.

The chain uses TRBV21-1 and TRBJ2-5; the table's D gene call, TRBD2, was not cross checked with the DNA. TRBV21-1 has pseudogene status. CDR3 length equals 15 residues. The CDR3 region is CASSKAPYAGGTQYF. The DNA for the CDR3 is TGTGCCAGCAGCAAAGCCCCCTATGCGGGAGGGACGCAGTACTTC.

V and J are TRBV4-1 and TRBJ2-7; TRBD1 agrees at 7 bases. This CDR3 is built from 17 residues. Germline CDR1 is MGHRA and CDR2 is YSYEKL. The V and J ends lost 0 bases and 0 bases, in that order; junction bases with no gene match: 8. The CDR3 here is CASSQDRWQGVSYEQYF. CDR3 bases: TGCGCCAGCAGCCAAGATCGGTGGCAGGGGGTCTCCTACGAGCAGTACTTC.

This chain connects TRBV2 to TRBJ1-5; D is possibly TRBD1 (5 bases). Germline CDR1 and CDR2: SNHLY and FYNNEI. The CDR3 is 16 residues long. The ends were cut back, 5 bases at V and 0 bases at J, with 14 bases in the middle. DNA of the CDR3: TGTGCCAGCAGTCCCTCGGGGCAGAGTAGCAATCAGCCCCAGCATTTT. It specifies CASSPSGQSSNQPQHF.

The CDR3 sequence is CASSPLGTGNIQYF. The CDR3 coding sequence is TGTGCCAGCTCACCACTAGGGACAGGAAACATTCAGTACTTC. V is TRBV18 and J is TRBJ2-4; 8 nucleotides align to TRBD1. The CDR3 has 14 amino acids. The V and J ends lost 1 base and 6 bases, in that order; junction bases with no gene match: 2. The germline CDR1 and CDR2 sequences are KGHSH and LQKENI. The full variable domain, rest sourced from reference TRBV18 and TRBJ2-4, is NAGVMQNPRHLVRRRGQEARLRCSPMKGHSHVYWYRQLPEEGLKFMVYLQKENIIDESGMPKERFSAEFPKEGPSILRIQQVVRGDSAAYFCASSPLGTGNIQYFGAGTRLSVL.

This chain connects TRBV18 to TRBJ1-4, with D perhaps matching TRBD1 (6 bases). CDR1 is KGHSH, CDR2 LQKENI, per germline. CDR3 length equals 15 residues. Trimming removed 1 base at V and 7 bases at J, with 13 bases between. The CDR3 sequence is CASSPRQAFTEKLFF. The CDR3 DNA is TGTGCCAGCTCACCACGACAGGCTTTTACTGAAAAACTGTTTTTT. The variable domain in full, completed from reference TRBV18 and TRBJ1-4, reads NAGVMQNPRHLVRRRGQEARLRCSPMKGHSHVYWYRQLPEEGLKFMVYLQKENIIDESGMPKERFSAEFPKEGPSILRIQQVVRGDSAAYFCASSPRQAFTEKLFFGSGTQLSVL.

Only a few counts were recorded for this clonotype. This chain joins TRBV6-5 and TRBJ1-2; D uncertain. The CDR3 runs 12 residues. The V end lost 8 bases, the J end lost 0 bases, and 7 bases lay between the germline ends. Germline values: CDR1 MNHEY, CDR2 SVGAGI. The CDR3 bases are TGTGCCAGCCGGCAGACTAACTATGGCTACACCTTC. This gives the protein CASRQTNYGYTF.

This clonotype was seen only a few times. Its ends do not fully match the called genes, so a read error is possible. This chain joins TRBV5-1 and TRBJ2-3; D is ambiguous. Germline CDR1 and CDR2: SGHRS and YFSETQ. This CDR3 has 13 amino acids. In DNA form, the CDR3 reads TGCGCCAGCAGCTTCGGGTACCCAGATGCGCAGTATTTT. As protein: CASSFGYPDAQYF.

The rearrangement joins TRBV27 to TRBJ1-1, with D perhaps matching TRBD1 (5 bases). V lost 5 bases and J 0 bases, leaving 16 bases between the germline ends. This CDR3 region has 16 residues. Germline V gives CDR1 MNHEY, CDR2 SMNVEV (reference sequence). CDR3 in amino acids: CASSRQTDAMNTEAFF. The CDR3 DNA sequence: TGTGCCAGCAGTCGACAGACAGATGCCATGAACACTGAAGCTTTCTTT.

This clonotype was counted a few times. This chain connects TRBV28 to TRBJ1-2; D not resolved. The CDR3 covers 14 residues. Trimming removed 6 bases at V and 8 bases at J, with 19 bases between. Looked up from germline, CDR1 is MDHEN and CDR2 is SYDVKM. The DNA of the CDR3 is TGTGCCAGCAGCCCTCCCCTAGGGAGGATGGGCTACACCTTC. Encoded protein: CASSPPLGRMGYTF.

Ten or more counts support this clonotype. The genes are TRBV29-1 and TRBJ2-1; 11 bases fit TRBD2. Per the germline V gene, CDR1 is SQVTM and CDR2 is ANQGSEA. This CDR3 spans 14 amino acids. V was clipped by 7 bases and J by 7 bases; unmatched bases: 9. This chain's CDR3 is CSALPASGGNEQFF. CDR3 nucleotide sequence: TGCAGCGCCCTGCCGGCTAGCGGGGGGAATGAGCAGTTCTTC.

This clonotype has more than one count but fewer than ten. DNA for the CDR3: TGTGCCAGCAGCCAAGGCGTAGCGGGGGGGCAGAATGAGCAGTTCTTC. It encodes CASSQGVAGGQNEQFF. The V call is TRBV4-2, the J call TRBJ2-1, with 11 bases identical to TRBD2. Germline V gene lookup returns CDR1 LGHNA and CDR2 YNFKEQ. This CDR3 comprises 16 residues. With 1 base clipped from V and 7 bases from J, the junction kept 6 bases outside the gene matches.

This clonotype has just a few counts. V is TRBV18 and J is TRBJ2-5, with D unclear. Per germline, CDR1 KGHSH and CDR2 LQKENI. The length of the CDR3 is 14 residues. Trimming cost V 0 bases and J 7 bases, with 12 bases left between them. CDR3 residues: CASSPPASIGTQYF. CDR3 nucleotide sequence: TGTGCCAGCTCACCACCTGCCTCTATTGGGACCCAGTACTTC.

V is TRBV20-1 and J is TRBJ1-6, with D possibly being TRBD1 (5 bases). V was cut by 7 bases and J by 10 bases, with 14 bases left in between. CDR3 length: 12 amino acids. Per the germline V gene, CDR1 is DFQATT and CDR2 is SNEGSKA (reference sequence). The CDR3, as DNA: TGCAGTGGAAGGGCAGGGCCATCACCCCTCCACTTT. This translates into CSGRAGPSPLHF.

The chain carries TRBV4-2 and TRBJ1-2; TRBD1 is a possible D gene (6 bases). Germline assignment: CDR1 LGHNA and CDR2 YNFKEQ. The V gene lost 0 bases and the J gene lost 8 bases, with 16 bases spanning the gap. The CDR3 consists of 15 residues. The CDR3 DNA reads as TGTGCCAGCAGCCAAGATAGGGGGGGGCCGAGAGGCTACACCTTC. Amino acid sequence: CASSQDRGGPRGYTF.

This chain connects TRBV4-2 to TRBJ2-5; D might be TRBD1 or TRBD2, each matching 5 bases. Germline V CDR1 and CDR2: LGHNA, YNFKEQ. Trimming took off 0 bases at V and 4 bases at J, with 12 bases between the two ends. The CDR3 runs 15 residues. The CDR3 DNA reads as TGTGCCAGCAGCCAAGAGGGGACGGTTTTAGAGACCCAGTACTTC. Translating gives CASSQEGTVLETQYF.

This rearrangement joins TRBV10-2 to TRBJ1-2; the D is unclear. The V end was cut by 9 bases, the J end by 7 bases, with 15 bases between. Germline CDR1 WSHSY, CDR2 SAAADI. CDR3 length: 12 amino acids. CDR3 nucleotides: TGCGCCAGGGGTGACGGGGTCGGTGGCTACACCTTC. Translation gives CARGDGVGGYTF.

CDR3 nucleotides: TGTGCCATCAGTGCAACCGGGACAGGCCTCGCAGATACGCAGTATTTT. Translating gives CAISATGTGLADTQYF. This chain uses TRBV10-3 with TRBJ2-3; 8 bases are a match to TRBD1. Germline lookup yields CDR1 ENHRY and CDR2 SYGVKD. CDR3 length equals 16 residues. After removal of 4 bases from V and 4 bases from J, the junction contained 10 bases not matched to a gene.

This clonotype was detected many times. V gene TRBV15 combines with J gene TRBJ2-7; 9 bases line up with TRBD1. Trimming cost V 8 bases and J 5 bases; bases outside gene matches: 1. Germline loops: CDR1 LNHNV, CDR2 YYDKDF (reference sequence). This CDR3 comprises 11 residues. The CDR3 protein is CATGQGHEQYF. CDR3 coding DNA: TGTGCCACCGGACAGGGGCACGAGCAGTACTTC.

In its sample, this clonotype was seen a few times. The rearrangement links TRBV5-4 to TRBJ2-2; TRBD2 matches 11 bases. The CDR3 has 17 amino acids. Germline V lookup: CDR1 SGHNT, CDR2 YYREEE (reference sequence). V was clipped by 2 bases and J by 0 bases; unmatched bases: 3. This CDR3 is CASSFEGLAANTGELFF. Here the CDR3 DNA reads TGTGCCAGCAGCTTCGAGGGACTAGCGGCGAACACCGGGGAGCTGTTTTTT.

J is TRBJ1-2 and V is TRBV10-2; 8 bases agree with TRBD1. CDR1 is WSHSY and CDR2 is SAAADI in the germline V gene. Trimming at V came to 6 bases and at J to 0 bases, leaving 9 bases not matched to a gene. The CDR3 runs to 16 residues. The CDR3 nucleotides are TGCGCCAGCAGGGTCAACAGGGGGTGGACTAACTATGGCTACACCTTC. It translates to CASRVNRGWTNYGYTF.

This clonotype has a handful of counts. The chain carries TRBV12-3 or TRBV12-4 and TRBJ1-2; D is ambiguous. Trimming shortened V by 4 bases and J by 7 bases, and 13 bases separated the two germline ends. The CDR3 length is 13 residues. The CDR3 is CASSSAASGGYTF. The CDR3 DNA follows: TGTGCCAGCAGTTCAGCCGCAAGTGGTGGCTACACCTTC.

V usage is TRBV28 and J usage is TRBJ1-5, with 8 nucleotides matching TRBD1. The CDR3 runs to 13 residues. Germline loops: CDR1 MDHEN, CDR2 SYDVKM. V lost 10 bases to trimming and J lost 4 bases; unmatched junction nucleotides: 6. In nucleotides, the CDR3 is TGTGCCACCCAACAGGGGGGTAATCAGCCCCAGCATTTT. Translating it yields CATQQGGNQPQHF.

DNA for the CDR3: TGCGCCAGCAGTGAGCCGGGACCACCGACAGACGTGCAGTACTTC. This sequence encodes CASSEPGPPTDVQYF. V is TRBV10-1 and J is TRBJ2-5, with D possibly being TRBD1 or TRBD2 (5 bases each). V lost 2 bases, J lost 11 bases, and 21 bases lay in between. The CDR3 is 15 residues long. Germline V lookup: CDR1 WNHNN, CDR2 SYGVQD (reference sequence).

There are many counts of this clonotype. The CDR3 sequence: CASSGVGDTQYF. CDR3 DNA sequence: TGTGCCAGCAGTGGGGTTGGAGATACGCAGTATTTT. J is TRBJ2-3 and V is TRBV7-6; D not resolved. The CDR3 has 12 amino acids. CDR1 and CDR2 (germline): SGHVS, FNYEAQ. V was trimmed by 6 bases and J by 5 bases, leaving 9 bases between them.